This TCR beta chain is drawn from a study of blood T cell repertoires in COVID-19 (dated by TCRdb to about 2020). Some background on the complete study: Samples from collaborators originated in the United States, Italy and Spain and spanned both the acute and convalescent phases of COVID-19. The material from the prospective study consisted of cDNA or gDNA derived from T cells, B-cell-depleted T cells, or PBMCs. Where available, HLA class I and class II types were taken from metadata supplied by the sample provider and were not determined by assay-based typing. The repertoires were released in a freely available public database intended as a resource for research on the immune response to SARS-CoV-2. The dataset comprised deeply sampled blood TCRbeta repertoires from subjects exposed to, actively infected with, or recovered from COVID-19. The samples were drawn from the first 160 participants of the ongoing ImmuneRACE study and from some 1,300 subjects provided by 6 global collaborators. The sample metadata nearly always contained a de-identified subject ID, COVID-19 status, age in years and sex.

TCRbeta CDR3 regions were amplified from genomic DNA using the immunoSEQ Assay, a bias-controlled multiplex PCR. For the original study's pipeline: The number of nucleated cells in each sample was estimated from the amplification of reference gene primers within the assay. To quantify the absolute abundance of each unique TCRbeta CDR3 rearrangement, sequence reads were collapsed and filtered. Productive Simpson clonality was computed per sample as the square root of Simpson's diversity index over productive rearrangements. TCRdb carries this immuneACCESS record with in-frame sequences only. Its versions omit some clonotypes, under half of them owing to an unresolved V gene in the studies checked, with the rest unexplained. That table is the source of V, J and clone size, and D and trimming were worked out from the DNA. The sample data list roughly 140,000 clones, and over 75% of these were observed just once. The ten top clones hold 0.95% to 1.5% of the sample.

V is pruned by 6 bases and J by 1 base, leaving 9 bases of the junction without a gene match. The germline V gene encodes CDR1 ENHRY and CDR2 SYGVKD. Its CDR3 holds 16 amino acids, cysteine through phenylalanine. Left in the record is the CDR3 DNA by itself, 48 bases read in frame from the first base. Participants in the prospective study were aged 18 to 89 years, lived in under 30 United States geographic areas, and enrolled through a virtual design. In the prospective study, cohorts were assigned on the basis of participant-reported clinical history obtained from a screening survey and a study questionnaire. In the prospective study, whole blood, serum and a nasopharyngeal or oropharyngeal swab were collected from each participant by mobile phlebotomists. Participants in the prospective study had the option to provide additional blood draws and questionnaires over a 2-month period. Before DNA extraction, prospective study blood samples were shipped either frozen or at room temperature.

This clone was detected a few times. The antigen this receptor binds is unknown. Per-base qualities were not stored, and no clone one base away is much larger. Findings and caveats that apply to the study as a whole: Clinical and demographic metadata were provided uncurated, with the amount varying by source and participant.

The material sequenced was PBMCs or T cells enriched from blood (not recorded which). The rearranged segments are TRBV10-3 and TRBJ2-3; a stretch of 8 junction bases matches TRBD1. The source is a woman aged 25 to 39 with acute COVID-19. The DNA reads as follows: TGTGCCATCAGCGGTGGACAGGGTGGGGGCACAGATACGCAGTATTTT. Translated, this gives CAISGGQGGGTDTQYF.